This T cell receptor (beta chain) was obtained from a study of post-analysis software for immune sequencing data (dated by TCRdb to 2013 to 2016). Turning to the overall study: Disease courses on record covered relapsing-remitting, secondary progressive and progressive-relapsing multiple sclerosis, though some patients had no subtype annotation. The patient repertoires were compared against more than 10 previously published healthy control repertoires obtained from donors aged about 6 to 28 years. A subset of samples was prepared in parallel using single-end sample barcoding, then pooled and co-amplified after Illumina adapter ligation.

From V the trimming removes 5 bases and from J it removes 1 base, while the gene matches leave 6 bases of the junction unaccounted for. CDR1 and CDR2, looked up from the germline V gene (reference sequence), are LGHDT and YNNKEL. The CDR3 measures 15 amino acids from cysteine to phenylalanine. Only the CDR3 DNA stays, 45 bases, in frame from base 1. Paper-wide results and their limitations: The multiple sclerosis patient group was slightly younger than the control group. Significantly lower normalized Chao1 diversity was found in multiple sclerosis patients than in controls, suggesting substantial peripheral T-cell clonal expansion. Direct clustering with F measure showed strong co-clustering of samples prepared in the same batch, prompting a batch-effect correction. Significantly higher frequencies in patients than in controls were found for five or six TRBV segments, including TRBV5-6, TRBV5-1 and TRBV20-1.

To demonstrate the VDJtools post-analysis software, TCR beta repertoires were profiled from the peripheral blood of about 13 young patients with multiple sclerosis. The patients with multiple sclerosis were children and adolescents between 6 and 15 years of age. Worth noting for this clonotype: The antigen this receptor binds is unknown. No qualities accompany the bases; no much larger clone lies one base away.

The method was PCR. Instrument used: Illumina HiSeq 2500. To reduce PCR and sequencing biases, unique molecular identifiers were built into the TCR beta cDNA libraries. Roughly 0.5 million cDNA molecules were obtained per 1 to 10 million input T cells, so each molecule approximated one T cell. The patient libraries were prepared and sequenced with the same protocol used for the earlier healthy control dataset. Within a given batch, samples were prepared together, multiplexed and sequenced on the same HiSeq lane. In the original analysis: Raw barcoded reads were processed with MIGEC, and single-read molecular identifier groups were discarded before consensus assembly and CDR3 extraction. VDJtools was used for post-analysis of the clonotype tables, with diversity normalized by down-sampling every dataset to the smallest sample size. In repertoire overlap clustering, CDR3 amino acid sequences, but not nucleotide sequences, were matched to correct batch-related cross-sample contamination. In TCRdb, the public reads were trimmed at Q25 with fastp and aligned with MiXCR, with productive beta chains retained. One record per CDR3 amino acid sequence lists the most common genes and DNA. For this entry, the V and J calls and clone size follow TCRdb and not the study's own pipeline. For this sample the table gives 430,000 or so distinct CDR3 sequences, of which 30% to 45% were detected only once. The top ten hold less than 8% of the sample.

This TCR was sampled from a girl aged 2-10 years with multiple sclerosis. The V and J segments used are TRBV3-1 and TRBJ2-7, and 9 junction bases match TRBD2. Input material: blood. The CDR3 protein: CASSATSGASYEQYF. The base sequence is TGTGCCAGCAGCGCGACTAGCGGAGCTTCCTACGAGCAGTACTTC.